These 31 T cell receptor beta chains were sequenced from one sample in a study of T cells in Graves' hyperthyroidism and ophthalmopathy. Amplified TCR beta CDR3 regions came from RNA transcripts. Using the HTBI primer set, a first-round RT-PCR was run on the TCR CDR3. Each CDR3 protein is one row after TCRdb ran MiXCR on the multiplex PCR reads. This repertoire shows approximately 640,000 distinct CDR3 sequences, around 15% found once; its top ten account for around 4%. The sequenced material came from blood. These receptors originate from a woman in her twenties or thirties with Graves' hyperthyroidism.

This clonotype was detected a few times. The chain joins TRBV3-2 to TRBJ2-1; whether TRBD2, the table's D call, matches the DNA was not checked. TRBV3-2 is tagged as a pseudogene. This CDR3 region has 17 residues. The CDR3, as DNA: TGTGCCAGCAGCCGCGGACTAGCGGGAGGACGCACGGGTGAGCAGTTCTTC. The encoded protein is CASSRGLAGGRTGEQFF.

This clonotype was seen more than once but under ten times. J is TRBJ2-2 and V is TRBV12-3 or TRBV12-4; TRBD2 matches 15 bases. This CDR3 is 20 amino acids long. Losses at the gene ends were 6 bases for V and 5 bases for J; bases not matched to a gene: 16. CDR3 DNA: TGTGCCAGCAGCCTCGCCGGGATCGGACTAGCGGGAGGGCCAACCGGGGAGCTGTTTTTT. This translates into CASSLAGIGLAGGPTGELFF.

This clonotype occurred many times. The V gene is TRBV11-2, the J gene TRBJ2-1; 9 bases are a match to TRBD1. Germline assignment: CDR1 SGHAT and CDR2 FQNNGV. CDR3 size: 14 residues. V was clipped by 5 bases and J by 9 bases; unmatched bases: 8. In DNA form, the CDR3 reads TGTGCCAGCAGCAGGGACAGGGTCAGCGGTGAGCAGTTCTTC. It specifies CASSRDRVSGEQFF.

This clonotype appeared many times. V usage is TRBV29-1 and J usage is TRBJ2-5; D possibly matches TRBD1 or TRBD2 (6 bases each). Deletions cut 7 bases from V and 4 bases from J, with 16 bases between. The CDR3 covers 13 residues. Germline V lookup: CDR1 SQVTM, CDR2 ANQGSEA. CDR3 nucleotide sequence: TGCAGCGCCGGAGGGGGGCGCGGAGAGACCCAGTACTTC. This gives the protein CSAGGGRGETQYF.

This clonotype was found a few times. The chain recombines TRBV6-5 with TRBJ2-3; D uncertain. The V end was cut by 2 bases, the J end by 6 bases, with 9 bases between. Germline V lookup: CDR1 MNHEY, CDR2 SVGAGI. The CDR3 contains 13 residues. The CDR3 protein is CASSYDRVDTQYF. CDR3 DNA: TGTGCCAGCAGTTACGATCGCGTTGATACGCAGTATTTT.

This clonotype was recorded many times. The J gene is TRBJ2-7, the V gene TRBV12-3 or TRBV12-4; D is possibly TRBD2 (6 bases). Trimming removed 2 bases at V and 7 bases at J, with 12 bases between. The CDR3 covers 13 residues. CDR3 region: CASSLIWGREQYF. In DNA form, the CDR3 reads TGTGCCAGCAGTTTAATATGGGGGAGGGAGCAGTACTTC.

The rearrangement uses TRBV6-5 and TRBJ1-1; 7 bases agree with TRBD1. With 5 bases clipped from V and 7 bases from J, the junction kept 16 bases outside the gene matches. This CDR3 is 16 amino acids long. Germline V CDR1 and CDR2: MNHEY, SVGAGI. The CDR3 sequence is CASSLTPGEGAFEAFF. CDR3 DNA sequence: TGTGCCAGCAGTCTAACTCCCGGGGAGGGGGCTTTTGAAGCTTTCTTT.

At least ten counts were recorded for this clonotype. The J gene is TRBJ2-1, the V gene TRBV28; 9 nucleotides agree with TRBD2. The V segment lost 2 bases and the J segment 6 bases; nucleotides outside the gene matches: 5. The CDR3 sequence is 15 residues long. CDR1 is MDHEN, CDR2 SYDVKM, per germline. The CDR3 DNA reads TGTGCCAGCAGTTTAACGCTAGCGGGACCCAATGAGCAGTTCTTC. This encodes CASSLTLAGPNEQFF.

The CDR3 region is CSAGTSGPYEQYF. In nucleotides, the CDR3 is TGCAGTGCTGGGACTAGCGGACCCTACGAGCAGTACTTC. The chain links TRBV20-1 to TRBJ2-7, with TRBD2 identical over 11 bases. The CDR3 loop spans 13 amino acids. Unmatched junction bases numbered 2, after V lost 5 bases and J lost 2 bases. The germline CDR1 and CDR2 sequences are DFQATT and SNEGSKA (reference sequence).

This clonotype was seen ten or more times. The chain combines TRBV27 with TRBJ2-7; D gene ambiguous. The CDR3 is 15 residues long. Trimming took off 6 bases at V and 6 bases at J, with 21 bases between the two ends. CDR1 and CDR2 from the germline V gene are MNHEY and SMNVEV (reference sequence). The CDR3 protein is CASSDLRSQKGEQYF. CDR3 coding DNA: TGTGCCAGCAGCGATCTTAGGTCCCAGAAGGGCGAGCAGTACTTC.

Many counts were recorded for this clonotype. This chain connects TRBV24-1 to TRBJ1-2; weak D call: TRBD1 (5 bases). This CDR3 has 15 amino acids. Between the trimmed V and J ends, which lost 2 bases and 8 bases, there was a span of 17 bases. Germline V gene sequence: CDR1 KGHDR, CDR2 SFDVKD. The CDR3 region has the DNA TGTGCCACCAGTGATTCTTTGGACACCGAGTTCGGCTACACCTTC. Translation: CATSDSLDTEFGYTF.

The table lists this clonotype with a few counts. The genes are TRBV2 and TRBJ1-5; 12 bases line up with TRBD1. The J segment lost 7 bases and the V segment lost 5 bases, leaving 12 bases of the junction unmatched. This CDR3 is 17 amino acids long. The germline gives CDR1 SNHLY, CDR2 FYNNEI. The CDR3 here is CASSPYRDRGRWQPQHF. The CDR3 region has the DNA TGTGCCAGCAGTCCCTACCGGGACAGGGGGCGCTGGCAGCCCCAGCATTTT.

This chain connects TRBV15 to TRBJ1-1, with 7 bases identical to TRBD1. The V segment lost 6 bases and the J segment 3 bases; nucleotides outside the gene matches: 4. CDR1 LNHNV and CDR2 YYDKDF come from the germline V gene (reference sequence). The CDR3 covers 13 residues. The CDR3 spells CATRPTGDTEAFF. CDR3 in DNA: TGTGCCACCAGGCCAACAGGGGACACTGAAGCTTTCTTT.

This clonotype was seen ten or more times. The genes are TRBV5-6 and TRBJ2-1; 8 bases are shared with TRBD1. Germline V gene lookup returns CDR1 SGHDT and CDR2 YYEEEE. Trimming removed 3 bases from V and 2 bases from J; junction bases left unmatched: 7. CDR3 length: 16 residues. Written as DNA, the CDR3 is TGTGCCAGCAGCTGGGAACAGGGGGGAACCTACAATGAGCAGTTCTTC. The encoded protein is CASSWEQGGTYNEQFF.

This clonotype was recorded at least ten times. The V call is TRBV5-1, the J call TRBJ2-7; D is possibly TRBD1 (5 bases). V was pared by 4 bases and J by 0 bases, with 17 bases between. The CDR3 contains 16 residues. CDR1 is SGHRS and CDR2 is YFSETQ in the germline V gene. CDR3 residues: CASSLAGKPSSYEQYF. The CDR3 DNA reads TGCGCCAGCAGCCTGGCAGGGAAACCGAGCTCCTACGAGCAGTACTTC. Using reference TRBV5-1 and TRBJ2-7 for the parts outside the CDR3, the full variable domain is KAGVTQTPRYLIKTRGQQVTLSCSPISGHRSVSWYQQTPGQGLQFLFEYFSETQRNKGNFPGRFSGRQFSNSRSEMNVSTLELGDSALYLCASSLAGKPSSYEQYFGPGTRLTVT.

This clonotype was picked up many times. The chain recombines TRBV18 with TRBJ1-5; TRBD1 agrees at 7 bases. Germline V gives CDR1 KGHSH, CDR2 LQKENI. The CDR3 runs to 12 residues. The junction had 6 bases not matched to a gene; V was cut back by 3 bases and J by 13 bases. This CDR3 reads CASSPWDSLQHF. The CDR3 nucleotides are TGTGCCAGCTCACCGTGGGACAGCTTGCAGCATTTT.

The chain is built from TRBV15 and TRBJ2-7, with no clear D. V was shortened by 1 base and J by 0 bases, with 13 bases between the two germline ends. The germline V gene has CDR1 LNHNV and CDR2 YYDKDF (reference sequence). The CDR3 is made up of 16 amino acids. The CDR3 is CATSRGSASLSYEQYF. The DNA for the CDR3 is TGTGCCACCAGCAGAGGATCGGCCTCTCTCTCCTACGAGCAGTACTTC.

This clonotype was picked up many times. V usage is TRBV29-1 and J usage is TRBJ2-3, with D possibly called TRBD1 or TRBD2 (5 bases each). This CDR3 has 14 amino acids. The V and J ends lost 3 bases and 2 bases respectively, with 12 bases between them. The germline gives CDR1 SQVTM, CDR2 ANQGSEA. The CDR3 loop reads CSVDPGRYTDTQYF. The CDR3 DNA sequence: TGCAGCGTTGACCCAGGGAGATACACAGATACGCAGTATTTT.

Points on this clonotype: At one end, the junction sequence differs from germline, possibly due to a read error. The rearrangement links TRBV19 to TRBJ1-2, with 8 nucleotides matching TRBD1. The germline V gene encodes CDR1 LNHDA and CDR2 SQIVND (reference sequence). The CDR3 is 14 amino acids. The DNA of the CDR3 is TGTGCCCGTAGTCTAACAGGGGGATACTATGGCTACACCTTC. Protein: CARSLTGGYYGYTF.

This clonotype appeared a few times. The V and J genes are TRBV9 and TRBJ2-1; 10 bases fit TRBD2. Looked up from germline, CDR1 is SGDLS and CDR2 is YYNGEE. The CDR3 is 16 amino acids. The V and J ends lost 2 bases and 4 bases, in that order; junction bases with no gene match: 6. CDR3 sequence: CASSVSLAGSYNEQFF. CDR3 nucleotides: TGTGCCAGCAGCGTTTCACTAGCGGGATCTTACAATGAGCAGTTCTTC.

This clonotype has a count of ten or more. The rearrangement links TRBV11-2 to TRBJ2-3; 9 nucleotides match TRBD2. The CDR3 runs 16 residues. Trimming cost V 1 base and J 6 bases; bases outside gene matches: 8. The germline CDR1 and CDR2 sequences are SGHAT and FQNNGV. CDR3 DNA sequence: TGTGCCAGCAGCTTAGTGGCTAGCGGGACTCTCGATACGCAGTATTTT. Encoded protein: CASSLVASGTLDTQYF.

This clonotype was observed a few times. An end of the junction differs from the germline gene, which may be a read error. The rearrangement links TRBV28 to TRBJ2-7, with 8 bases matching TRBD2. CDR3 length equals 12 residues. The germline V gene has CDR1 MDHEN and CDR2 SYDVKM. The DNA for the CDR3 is TGTGCCAGCGGTTGGACTAGCTACGGGCAGTACTTC. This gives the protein CASGWTSYGQYF.

This CDR3 reads CASSIGTSGSLNNEQFF. DNA for the CDR3: TGTGCCAGTAGTATCGGGACTAGCGGGAGTCTAAACAATGAGCAGTTCTTC. J is TRBJ2-1 and V is TRBV19; 14 bases fit TRBD2. Trimming took 3 bases from V and 5 from J; bases not matched to a gene: 6. The length of the CDR3 is 17 residues. CDR1 and CDR2 (germline): LNHDA, SQIVND (reference sequence).

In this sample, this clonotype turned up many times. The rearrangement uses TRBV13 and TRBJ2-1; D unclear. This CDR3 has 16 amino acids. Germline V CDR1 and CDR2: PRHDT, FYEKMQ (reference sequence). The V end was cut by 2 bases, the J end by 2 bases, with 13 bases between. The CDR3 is CASSLSPGLTYNEQFF. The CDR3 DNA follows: TGTGCCAGCAGCTTATCACCGGGTTTGACCTACAATGAGCAGTTCTTC.

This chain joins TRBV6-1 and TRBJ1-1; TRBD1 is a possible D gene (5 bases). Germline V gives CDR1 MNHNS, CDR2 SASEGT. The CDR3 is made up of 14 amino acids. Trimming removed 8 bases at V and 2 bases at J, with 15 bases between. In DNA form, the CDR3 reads TGTGCCAGCTGCCATGGGGGAGGTAACACTGAAGCTTTCTTT. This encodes CASCHGGGNTEAFF.

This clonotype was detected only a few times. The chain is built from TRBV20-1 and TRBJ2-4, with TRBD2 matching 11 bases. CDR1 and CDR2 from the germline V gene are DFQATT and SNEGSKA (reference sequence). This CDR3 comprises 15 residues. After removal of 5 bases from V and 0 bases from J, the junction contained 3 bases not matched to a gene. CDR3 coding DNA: TGCAGTGCTGAAGGACTAGCGGGAGCCAAAAACATTCAGTACTTC. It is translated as CSAEGLAGAKNIQYF.

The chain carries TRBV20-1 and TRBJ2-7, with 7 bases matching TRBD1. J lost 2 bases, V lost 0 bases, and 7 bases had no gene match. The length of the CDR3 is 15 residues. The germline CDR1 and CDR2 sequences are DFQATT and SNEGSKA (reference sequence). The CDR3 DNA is TGCAGTGCTAGAGATTCCGGGACAGTAACCTACGAGCAGTACTTC. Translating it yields CSARDSGTVTYEQYF.

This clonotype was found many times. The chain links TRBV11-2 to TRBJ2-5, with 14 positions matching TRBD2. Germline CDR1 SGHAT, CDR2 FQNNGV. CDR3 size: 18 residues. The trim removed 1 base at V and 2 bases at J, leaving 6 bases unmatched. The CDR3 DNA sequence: TGTGCCAGCAGCTTAGGACACAGACTAGCGGGGGGGCAAGAGACCCAGTACTTC. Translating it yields CASSLGHRLAGGQETQYF.

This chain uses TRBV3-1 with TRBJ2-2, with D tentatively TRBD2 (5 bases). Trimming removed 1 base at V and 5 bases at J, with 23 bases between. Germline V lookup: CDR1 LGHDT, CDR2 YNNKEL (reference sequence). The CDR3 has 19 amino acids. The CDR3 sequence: CASSQVMATWGVNTGELFF. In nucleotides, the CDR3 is TGTGCCAGCAGCCAAGTAATGGCGACTTGGGGAGTAAATACCGGGGAGCTGTTTTTT.

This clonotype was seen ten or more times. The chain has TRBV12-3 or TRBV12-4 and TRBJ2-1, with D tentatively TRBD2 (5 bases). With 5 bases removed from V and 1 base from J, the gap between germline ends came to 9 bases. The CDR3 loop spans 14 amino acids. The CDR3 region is CASSPTSSYNEQFF. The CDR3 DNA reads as TGTGCCAGCAGTCCCACTAGTTCCTACAATGAGCAGTTCTTC.

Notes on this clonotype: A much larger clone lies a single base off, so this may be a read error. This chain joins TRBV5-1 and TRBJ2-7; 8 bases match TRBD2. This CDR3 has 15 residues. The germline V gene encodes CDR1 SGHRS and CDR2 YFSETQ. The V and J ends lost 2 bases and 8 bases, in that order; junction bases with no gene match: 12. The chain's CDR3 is CASSLSTYSGSKQYF. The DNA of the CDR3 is TGCGCCAGCAGCTTATCCACCTACAGCGGGAGCAAGCAGTACTTC.